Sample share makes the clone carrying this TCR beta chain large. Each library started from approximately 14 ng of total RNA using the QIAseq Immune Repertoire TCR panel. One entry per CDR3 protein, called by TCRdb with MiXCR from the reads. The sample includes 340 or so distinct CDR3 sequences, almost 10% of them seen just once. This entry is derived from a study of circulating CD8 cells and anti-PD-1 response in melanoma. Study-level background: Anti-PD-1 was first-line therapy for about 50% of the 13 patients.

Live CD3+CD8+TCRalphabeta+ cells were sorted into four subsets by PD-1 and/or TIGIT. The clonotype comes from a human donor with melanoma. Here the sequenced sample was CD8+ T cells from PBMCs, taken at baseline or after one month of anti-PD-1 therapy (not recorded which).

The CDR3 region is CASSPTRDSSYEQYF. CDR3 DNA sequence: TGTGCCAGCAGCCCCACCCGGGACAGCTCCTACGAGCAGTACTTC. This chain uses TRBV28 with TRBJ2-7, with TRBD1 matching 7 bases. V trimming: 6 bases; J trimming: 0 bases; junction bases outside the gene matches: 8. The V gene's germline CDR1 is MDHEN and CDR2 SYDVKM. This CDR3 spans 15 amino acids. The entire variable domain, with the rest obtained from reference TRBV28 and TRBJ2-7, is as follows: DVKVTQSSRYLVKRTGEKVFLECVQDMDHENMFWYRQDPGLGLRLIYFSYDVKMKEKGDIPEGYSVSREKKERFSLILESASTNQTSMYLCASSPTRDSSYEQYFGPGTRLTVT.